A single sample gave rise to the 14 T cell receptor beta chains below, sequenced in a study of blood T cell repertoires in COVID-19. The table came from immunoSEQ multiplex PCR; TCRdb's copy has only in-frame clones and leaves some out. Of about 140,000 clones in the sample, 87% were seen once. The sample consisted of PBMCs or T cells enriched from blood (not recorded which). The receptors were gathered from a man aged 55 to 70 who had recovered from COVID-19.

The V call is TRBV2, the J call TRBJ1-2; D is perhaps TRBD1 (5 bases). The CDR3 runs to 13 residues. Trimming removed 7 bases at V and 0 bases at J, with 9 bases between. Germline-derived CDR1 and CDR2 are SNHLY and FYNNEI. The DNA for the CDR3 is TGTGCCAGCACTGCAGGGACTAACTATGGCTACACCTTC. Translation: CASTAGTNYGYTF.

The V gene is TRBV6-4, the J gene TRBJ2-1; D call uncertain. V lost 0 bases to trimming and J lost 4 bases, with 10 bases between them. This CDR3 is built from 15 residues. Germline CDR1 is MRHNA and CDR2 is SNTAGT. The CDR3 loop is CASSDSRKPYNEQFF. As DNA, the CDR3 is TGTGCCAGCAGTGACTCGAGGAAACCGTACAATGAGCAGTTCTTC.

The chain uses TRBV6-5 and TRBJ2-7, with D unresolved. Per germline, CDR1 MNHEY and CDR2 SVGAGI. The V end lost 2 bases, the J end lost 6 bases, and 8 bases lay between the germline ends. The CDR3 has 12 amino acids. CDR3 protein: CASSYGGREQYF. CDR3 in DNA: TGTGCCAGCAGTTACGGTGGCCGCGAGCAGTACTTC.

The CDR3 bases are TGCGCCAGCAGCTTTGGACAGGGGGCCAATGAAAAACTGTTTTTT. This codes for CASSFGQGANEKLFF. This chain uses TRBV5-1 with TRBJ1-4, with 11 bases lining up with TRBD1. V trimming: 2 bases; J trimming: 5 bases; junction bases outside the gene matches: 2. Germline CDR1 and CDR2: SGHRS and YFSETQ. The CDR3 consists of 15 residues.

The CDR3 nucleotides read TGTGCCAGCTCACGGCCAGGGGGTAGCGTTCGCTACGAGCAGTACTTC. As protein: CASSRPGGSVRYEQYF. The chain employs TRBV18 and TRBJ2-7; 7 positions match TRBD1. Germline V lookup: CDR1 KGHSH, CDR2 LQKENI. This CDR3 has 16 residues. V was pared by 4 bases and J by 3 bases, with 12 bases of the junction left unmatched.

The genes are TRBV5-3 and TRBJ1-1; tentatively, D is TRBD1 (5 bases). TRBV5-3 carries the ORF label, with uncertain function. The CDR3 runs 17 residues. The germline V and J ends were trimmed by 4 bases and 1 base, with 20 bases remaining between them. The chain's CDR3 is CARSPPPQDITNTEAFF. The CDR3, as DNA: TGTGCCAGAAGCCCCCCACCACAGGACATCACGAACACTGAAGCTTTCTTT.

Points on this clone: One end of the junction varies from germline; a read error may be responsible. The chain has TRBV5-1 and TRBJ1-5, with no clear D. This CDR3 region has 14 residues. Germline V lookup: CDR1 SGHRS, CDR2 YFSETQ. In nucleotides, the CDR3 is TGCGCCTGCAGCTTGGCGGGAACGGGTCAGCCCCAGCATTTT. Protein sequence: CACSLAGTGQPQHF.

The chain links TRBV5-6 to TRBJ1-4, with a tentative D call TRBD1 (5 bases). Germline V gives CDR1 SGHDT, CDR2 YYEEEE. This CDR3 contains 15 residues. V gave up 9 bases and J gave up 7 bases, with 22 bases separating them. CDR3 amino acids: CATSYGGGSIEKLFF. CDR3 sequence (DNA): TGTGCCACCTCCTACGGCGGGGGTAGTATTGAAAAACTGTTTTTT.

This CDR3 reads CATSRALAGESGELFF. The CDR3 bases are TGTGCCACCAGCAGAGCACTAGCGGGAGAGTCCGGGGAGCTGTTTTTT. The chain employs TRBV15 and TRBJ2-2, with 11 bases that match TRBD2. This CDR3 has 16 residues. Per germline, CDR1 LNHNV and CDR2 YYDKDF (reference sequence). The trim removed 1 base at V and 6 bases at J, leaving 4 bases unmatched.

This clone was observed a single time. The chain links TRBV6-5 to TRBJ1-1; possibly TRBD1 for D (5 bases). The CDR3 totals 12 residues. Germline CDR1 reads MNHEY; CDR2 reads SVGAGI. V gave up 6 bases and J gave up 7 bases, with 12 bases separating them. CDR3 loop: CASRPLGGEAFF. Written as DNA, the CDR3 is TGTGCCAGCAGACCCCTGGGGGGTGAAGCTTTCTTT.

V and J are TRBV3-1 (or the pseudogene TRBV3-2) and TRBJ1-2; 10 bases are shared with TRBD1. Germline V gives CDR1 LGHDT, CDR2 YNNKEL (reference sequence). The CDR3 loop spans 14 amino acids. V was pared by 3 bases and J by 3 bases, with 1 base of the junction left unmatched. DNA of the CDR3: TGTGCCAGCAGCCAGGGACAGGGGTACTATGGCTACACCTTC. Encoded protein: CASSQGQGYYGYTF.

This rearrangement joins TRBV2 to TRBJ2-5; 9 positions agree with TRBD2. The CDR3 is 14 residues long. The germline gives CDR1 SNHLY, CDR2 FYNNEI. V gave up 5 bases and J gave up 3 bases; unmatched junction bases: 4. The CDR3 protein is CASSLIAGEETQYF. In DNA, the CDR3 is TGTGCCAGCAGTCTCATAGCGGGAGAAGAGACCCAGTACTTC.

This clone was observed once. This CDR3 is CASSLALSNTGELFF. In DNA, the CDR3 is TGTGCCAGCAGCTTGGCATTGAGCAACACCGGGGAGCTGTTTTTT. The chain has TRBV5-8 and TRBJ2-2, with D unclear. V was clipped by 0 bases and J by 2 bases, with 8 bases between them. The CDR3 consists of 15 residues. The germline V gene has CDR1 SGHTS and CDR2 YDEGEE. The complete variable domain, with remaining parts taken from reference TRBV5-8 and TRBJ2-2, reads EAGVTQSPTHLIKTRGQQATLRCSPISGHTSVYWYQQALGLGLQFLLWYDEGEERNRGNFPPRFSGRQFPNYSSELNVNALELEDSALYLCASSLALSNTGELFFGEGSRLTVL.

J is TRBJ2-2 and V is TRBV5-4; possibly TRBD2 for D (6 bases). CDR3 length equals 13 residues. Germline-derived CDR1 and CDR2 are SGHNT and YYREEE (reference sequence). V lost 6 bases, J lost 3 bases, and 9 bases lay in between. DNA of the CDR3: TGTGCCAGCACCTGGGGGGACACCGGGGAGCTGTTTTTT. Translated, it gives CASTWGDTGELFF.